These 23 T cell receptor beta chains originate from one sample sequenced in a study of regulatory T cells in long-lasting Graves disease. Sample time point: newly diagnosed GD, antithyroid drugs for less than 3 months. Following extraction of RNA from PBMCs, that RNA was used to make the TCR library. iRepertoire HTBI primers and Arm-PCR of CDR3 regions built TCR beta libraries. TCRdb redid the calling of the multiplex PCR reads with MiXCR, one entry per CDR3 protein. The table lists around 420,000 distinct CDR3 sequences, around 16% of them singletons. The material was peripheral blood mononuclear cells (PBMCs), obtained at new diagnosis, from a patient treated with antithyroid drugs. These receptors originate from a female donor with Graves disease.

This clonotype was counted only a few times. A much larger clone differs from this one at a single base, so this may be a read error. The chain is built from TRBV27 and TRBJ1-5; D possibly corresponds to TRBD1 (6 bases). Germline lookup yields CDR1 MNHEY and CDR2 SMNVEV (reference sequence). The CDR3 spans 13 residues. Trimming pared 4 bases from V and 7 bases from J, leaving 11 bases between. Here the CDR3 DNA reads TGTGCCAGCAGTTACAGGGCGTTACAGCCCCAGCATTTT. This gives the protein CASSYRALQPQHF.

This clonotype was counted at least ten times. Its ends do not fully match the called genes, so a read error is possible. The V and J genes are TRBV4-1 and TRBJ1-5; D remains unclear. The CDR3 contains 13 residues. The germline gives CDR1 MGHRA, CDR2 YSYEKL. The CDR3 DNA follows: TGTGCCAGCAGCCAAGCCGGGGATCAGCCCCAGCATTTT. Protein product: CASSQAGDQPQHF.

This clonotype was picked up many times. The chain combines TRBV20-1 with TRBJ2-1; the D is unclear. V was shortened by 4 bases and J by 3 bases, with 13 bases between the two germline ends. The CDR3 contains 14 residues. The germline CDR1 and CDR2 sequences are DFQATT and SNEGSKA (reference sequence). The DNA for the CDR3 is TGCAGTGCTACGCCTCCTTTCCTCTACAATGAGCAGTTCTTC. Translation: CSATPPFLYNEQFF.

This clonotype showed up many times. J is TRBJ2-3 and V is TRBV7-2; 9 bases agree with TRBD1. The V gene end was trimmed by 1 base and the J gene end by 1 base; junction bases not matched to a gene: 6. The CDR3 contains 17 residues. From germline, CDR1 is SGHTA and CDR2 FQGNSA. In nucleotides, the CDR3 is TGTGCCAGCAGCTTAGTGTCGACAGGGGGTGGCACAGATACGCAGTATTTT. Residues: CASSLVSTGGGTDTQYF.

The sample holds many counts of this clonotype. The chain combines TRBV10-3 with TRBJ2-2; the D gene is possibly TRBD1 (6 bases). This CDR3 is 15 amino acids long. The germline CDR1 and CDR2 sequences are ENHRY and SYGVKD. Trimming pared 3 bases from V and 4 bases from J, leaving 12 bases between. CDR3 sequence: CAISDTGRCTGELFF. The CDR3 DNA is TGTGCCATCAGTGACACAGGGCGGTGCACCGGGGAGCTGTTTTTT.

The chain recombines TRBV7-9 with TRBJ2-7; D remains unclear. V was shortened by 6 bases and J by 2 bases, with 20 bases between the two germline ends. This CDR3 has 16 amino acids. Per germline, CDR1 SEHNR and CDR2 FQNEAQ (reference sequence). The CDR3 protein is CASSEGERSLPYEQYF. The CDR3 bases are TGTGCCAGCAGTGAAGGTGAGAGGAGCCTTCCCTACGAGCAGTACTTC.

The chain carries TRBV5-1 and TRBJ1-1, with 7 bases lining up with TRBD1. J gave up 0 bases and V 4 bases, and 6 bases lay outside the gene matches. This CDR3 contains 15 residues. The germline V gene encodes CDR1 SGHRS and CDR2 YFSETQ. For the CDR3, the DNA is TGCGCCAGCAGCACGGGACAGACCATGAACACTGAAGCTTTCTTT. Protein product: CASSTGQTMNTEAFF.

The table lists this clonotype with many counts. DNA of the CDR3: TGTGCCAGCAGCTCTGGGACAGCCTCAAACTATGGCTACACCTTC. Encoded protein: CASSSGTASNYGYTF. This chain links TRBV2 with TRBJ1-2; 7 bases match TRBD1. Germline CDR1 reads SNHLY; CDR2 reads FYNNEI. CDR3 length: 15 amino acids. V lost 6 bases, J lost 2 bases, and 9 bases stayed unmatched.

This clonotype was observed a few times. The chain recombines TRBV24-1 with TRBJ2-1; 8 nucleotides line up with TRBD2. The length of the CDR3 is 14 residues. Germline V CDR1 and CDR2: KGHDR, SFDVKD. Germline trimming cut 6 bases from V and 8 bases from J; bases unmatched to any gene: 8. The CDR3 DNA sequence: TGTGCCACCAGTCGTCCGGGAGGGCCCCATGAGCAGTTCTTC. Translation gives CATSRPGGPHEQFF.

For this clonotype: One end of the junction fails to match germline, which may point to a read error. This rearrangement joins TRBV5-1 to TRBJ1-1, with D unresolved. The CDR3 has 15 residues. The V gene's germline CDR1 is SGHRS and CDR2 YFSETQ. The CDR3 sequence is CTSSLSTFMNTEALF. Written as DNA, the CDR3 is TGCACCAGCAGCCTCTCGACATTCATGAACACTGAAGCTCTCTTT.

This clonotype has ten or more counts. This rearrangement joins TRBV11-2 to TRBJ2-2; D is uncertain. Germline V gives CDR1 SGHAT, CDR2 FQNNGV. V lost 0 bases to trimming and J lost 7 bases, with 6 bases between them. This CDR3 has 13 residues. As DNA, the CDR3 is TGTGCCAGCAGCTTAGATCCCGACGGGGAGCTGTTTTTT. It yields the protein CASSLDPDGELFF. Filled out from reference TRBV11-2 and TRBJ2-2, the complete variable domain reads EAGVAQSPRYKIIEKRQSVAFWCNPISGHATLYWYQQILGQGPKLLIQFQNNGVVDDSQLPKDRFSAERLKGVDSTLKIQPAKLEDSAVYLCASSLDPDGELFFGEGSRLTVL.

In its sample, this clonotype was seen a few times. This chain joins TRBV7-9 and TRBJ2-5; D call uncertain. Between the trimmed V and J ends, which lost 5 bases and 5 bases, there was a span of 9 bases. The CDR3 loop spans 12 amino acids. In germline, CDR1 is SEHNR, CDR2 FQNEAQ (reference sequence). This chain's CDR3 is CASSPKAETQYF. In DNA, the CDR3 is TGTGCCAGCAGCCCGAAGGCCGAGACCCAGTACTTC.

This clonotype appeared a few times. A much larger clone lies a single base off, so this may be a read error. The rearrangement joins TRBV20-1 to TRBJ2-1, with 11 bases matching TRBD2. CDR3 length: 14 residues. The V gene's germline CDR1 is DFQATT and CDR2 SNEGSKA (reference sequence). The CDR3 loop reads CSAGSGRGYNGQFF. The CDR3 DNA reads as TGCAGTGCTGGTAGCGGGAGGGGTTACAATGGGCAGTTCTTC.

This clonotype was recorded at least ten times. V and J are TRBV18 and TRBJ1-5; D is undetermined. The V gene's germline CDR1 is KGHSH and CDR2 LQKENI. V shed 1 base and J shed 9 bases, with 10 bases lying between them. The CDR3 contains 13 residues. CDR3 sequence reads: CASSPRVGRPQHF. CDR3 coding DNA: TGTGCCAGCTCACCACGGGTAGGCCGGCCCCAGCATTTT.

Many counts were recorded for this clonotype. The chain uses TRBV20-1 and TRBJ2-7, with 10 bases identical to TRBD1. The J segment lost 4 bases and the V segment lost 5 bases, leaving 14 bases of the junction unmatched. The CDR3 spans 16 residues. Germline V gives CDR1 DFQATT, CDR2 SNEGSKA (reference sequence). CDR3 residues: CSARSGTGDSIYEQYF. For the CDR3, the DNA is TGCAGTGCTCGTTCCGGGACAGGGGACTCAATTTACGAGCAGTACTTC.

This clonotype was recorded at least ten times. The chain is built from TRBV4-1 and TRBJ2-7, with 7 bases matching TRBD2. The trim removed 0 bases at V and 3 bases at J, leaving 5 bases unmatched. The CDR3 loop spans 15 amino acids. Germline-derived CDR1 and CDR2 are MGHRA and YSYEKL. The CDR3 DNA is TGCGCCAGCAGCCAAGATGGGGAGGGCTACTACGAGCAGTACTTC. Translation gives CASSQDGEGYYEQYF.

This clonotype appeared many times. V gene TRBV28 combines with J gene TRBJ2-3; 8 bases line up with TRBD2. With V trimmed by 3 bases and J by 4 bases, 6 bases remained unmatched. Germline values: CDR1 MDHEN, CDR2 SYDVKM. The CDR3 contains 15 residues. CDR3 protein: CASSFLAGGPDTQYF. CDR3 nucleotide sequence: TGTGCCAGCAGTTTCCTCGCGGGAGGTCCAGATACGCAGTATTTT.

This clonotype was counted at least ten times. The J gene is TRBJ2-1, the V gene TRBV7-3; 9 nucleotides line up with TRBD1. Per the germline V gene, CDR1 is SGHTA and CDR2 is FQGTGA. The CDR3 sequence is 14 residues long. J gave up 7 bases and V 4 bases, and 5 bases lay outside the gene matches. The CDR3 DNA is TGTGCCAGCAGCTCCTCGGGACAGGGTAATGAGCAGTTCTTC. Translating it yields CASSSSGQGNEQFF.

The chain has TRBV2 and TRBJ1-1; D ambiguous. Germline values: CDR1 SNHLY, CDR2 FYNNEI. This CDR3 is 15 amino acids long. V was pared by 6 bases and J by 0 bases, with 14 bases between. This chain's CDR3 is CASRTVGFMNTEAFF. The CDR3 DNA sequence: TGTGCCAGCAGAACAGTGGGGTTCATGAACACTGAAGCTTTCTTT.

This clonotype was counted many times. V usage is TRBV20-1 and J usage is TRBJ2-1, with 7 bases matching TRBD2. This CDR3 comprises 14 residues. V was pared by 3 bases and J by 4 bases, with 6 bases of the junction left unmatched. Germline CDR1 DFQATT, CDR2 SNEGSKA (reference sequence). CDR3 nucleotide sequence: TGCAGTGCTAGGTTGCGGGAGACATACAATGAGCAGTTCTTC. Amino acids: CSARLRETYNEQFF.

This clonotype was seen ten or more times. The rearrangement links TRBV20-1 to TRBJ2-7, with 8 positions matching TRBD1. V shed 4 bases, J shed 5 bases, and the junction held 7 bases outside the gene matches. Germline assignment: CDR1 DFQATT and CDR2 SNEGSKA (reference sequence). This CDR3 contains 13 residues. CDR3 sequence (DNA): TGCAGTGCTACTCGGACAGGGATGGACGAGCAGTACTTC. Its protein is CSATRTGMDEQYF.

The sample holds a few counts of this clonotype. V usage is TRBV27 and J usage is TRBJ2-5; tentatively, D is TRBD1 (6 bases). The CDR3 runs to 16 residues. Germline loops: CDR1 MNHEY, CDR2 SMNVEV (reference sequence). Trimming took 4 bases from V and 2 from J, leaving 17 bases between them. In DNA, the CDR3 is TGTGCCAGCAGTTCATTGGCAGGGGCCCCTCAAGAGACCCAGTACTTC. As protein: CASSSLAGAPQETQYF.

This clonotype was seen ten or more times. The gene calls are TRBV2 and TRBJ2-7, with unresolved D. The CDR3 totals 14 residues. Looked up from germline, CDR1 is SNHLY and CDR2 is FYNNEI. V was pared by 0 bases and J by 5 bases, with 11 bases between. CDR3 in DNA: TGTGCCAGCAGTGAAGCCCGATGGTTCGACGAGCAGTACTTC. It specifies CASSEARWFDEQYF.